The 13 T cell receptor beta chains listed next were all sequenced from one sample in a study of T cells in Graves' hyperthyroidism and ophthalmopathy. There were TCR beta CDR3 regions amplified from RNA transcripts. HTBI primers were used for first-round RT-PCR of the TCR CDR3. TCRdb re-called the multiplex PCR reads through MiXCR, storing one row per CDR3 protein. The sample has more than 500,000 distinct CDR3 sequences; 15% to 20% are singletons. Sequences were obtained from blood. The receptors shown here come from a woman in her 30s with Graves' ophthalmopathy.

This clonotype showed up just a few times. This chain links TRBV6-2 or TRBV6-3 with TRBJ2-3, with D tentatively TRBD2 (5 bases). The germline CDR1 and CDR2 sequences are MNHEY and SVGEGT. Trimming shortened V by 9 bases and J by 5 bases, and 15 bases separated the two germline ends. The CDR3 contains 13 residues. CDR3 residues: CASSGSWGDTQYF. CDR3 coding DNA: TGTGCCAGTTCGGGGAGTTGGGGAGATACGCAGTATTTT.

This clonotype was seen ten or more times. The genes are TRBV28 and TRBJ2-2; 13 bases are shared with TRBD2. Looked up from germline, CDR1 is MDHEN and CDR2 is SYDVKM. With 4 bases clipped from V and 7 bases from J, the junction kept 9 bases outside the gene matches. The CDR3 spans 17 residues. The CDR3 protein is CASSSTLAGGPVGELFF. CDR3 nucleotide sequence: TGTGCCAGCAGTTCAACACTAGCGGGAGGGCCGGTCGGGGAGCTGTTTTTT.

The chain links TRBV6-5 to TRBJ2-1, with unresolved D. V was pared by 0 bases and J by 13 bases, with 10 bases between. Germline-derived CDR1 and CDR2 are MNHEY and SVGAGI. The CDR3 spans 12 residues. The CDR3 bases are TGTGCCAGCAGTTACTCCTTCGGACCCCAGTTCTTC. Protein sequence: CASSYSFGPQFF.

The genes are TRBV19 and TRBJ2-5; 8 bases fit TRBD1. Germline assignment: CDR1 LNHDA and CDR2 SQIVND (reference sequence). The CDR3 is made up of 15 amino acids. The trim removed 2 bases at V and 1 base at J, leaving 3 bases unmatched. Here the CDR3 DNA reads TGTGCCAGTAGTATACGTACAGGGGGCCAAGAGACCCAGTACTTC. Residues: CASSIRTGGQETQYF.

The rearrangement links TRBV7-8 to TRBJ1-5; D not resolved. This CDR3 has 15 residues. V shed 1 base and J shed 3 bases, with 10 bases lying between them. In germline, CDR1 is SGHVS, CDR2 FQNEAQ. The CDR3 sequence: CASSLDGVNNQPQHF. DNA of the CDR3: TGTGCCAGCAGCTTAGACGGAGTTAACAATCAGCCCCAGCATTTT.

This sequence joins TRBV7-2 and TRBJ2-6; 8 bases agree with TRBD2. The V segment lost 5 bases and the J segment 3 bases; nucleotides outside the gene matches: 3. The CDR3 has 15 residues. Germline V gene lookup returns CDR1 SGHTA and CDR2 FQGNSA. For the CDR3, the DNA is TGTGCCAGCAGCGGACTAGCCCTTGGGGCCAACGTCCTGACTTTC. It encodes CASSGLALGANVLTF.

This clonotype has a count of ten or more. The V and J genes are TRBV20-1 and TRBJ2-5; TRBD1 or TRBD2 may be the D gene (5 bases each). The CDR3 extends over 12 amino acids. Germline CDR1 and CDR2: DFQATT and SNEGSKA (reference sequence). V was pared by 6 bases and J by 7 bases, with 15 bases between. The CDR3 here is CSADGLGGTQYF. In nucleotides, the CDR3 is TGCAGTGCGGACGGTCTTGGGGGGACCCAGTACTTC.

The CDR3 protein is CASTTPRLAGAQGTQYF. The CDR3 DNA follows: TGTGCCAGCACCACACCCAGGCTAGCGGGCGCCCAAGGGACTCAGTATTTT. The J gene is TRBJ2-3, the V gene TRBV5-4; TRBD2 agrees at 8 bases. The CDR3 length is 17 residues. Per the germline V gene, CDR1 is SGHNT and CDR2 is YYREEE (reference sequence). The junction had 24 bases not matched to a gene; V was cut back by 6 bases and J by 12 bases.

This chain connects TRBV4-3 to TRBJ1-6, with TRBD1 matching over 7 bases. CDR3 length: 13 amino acids. Germline loops: CDR1 LGHNA, CDR2 YSLEER. The V and J ends lost 6 bases and 7 bases, in that order; junction bases with no gene match: 3. The CDR3 here is CASRGTVNSPLHF. The CDR3 nucleotides are TGCGCCAGCAGGGGGACAGTCAATTCACCCCTCCACTTT.

In this sample, this clonotype turned up many times. The J gene is TRBJ2-3, the V gene TRBV7-2; 13 positions agree with TRBD2. The CDR3 sequence is 17 residues long. Germline V gene lookup returns CDR1 SGHTA and CDR2 FQGNSA. J lost 2 bases, V lost 4 bases, and 6 bases had no gene match. The CDR3 DNA is TGTGCCAGCAGCTCCGGACTAGCGGGAGAGATCACAGATACGCAGTATTTT. This translates into CASSSGLAGEITDTQYF.

This clonotype was observed many times. The rearrangement joins TRBV30 to TRBJ1-1; 7 nucleotides align to TRBD1. CDR1 GTSNPN and CDR2 SVGIG come from the germline V gene (reference sequence). V shed 3 bases, J shed 6 bases, and the junction held 10 bases outside the gene matches. This CDR3 contains 14 residues. CDR3 loop: CAWSNFERGPEAFF. The CDR3 region has the DNA TGTGCCTGGAGCAACTTCGAAAGGGGGCCTGAAGCTTTCTTT.

This clonotype has a handful of counts. The gene calls are TRBV25-1 and TRBJ1-1; TRBD1 matches at 8 bases. Germline CDR1 reads MGHDK; CDR2 reads SYGVNS. The CDR3 has 15 amino acids. V gave up 3 bases and J gave up 0 bases; unmatched junction bases: 3. The CDR3 loop is CASSDPTGVNTEAFF. The CDR3 region has the DNA TGTGCCAGCAGTGACCCGACAGGGGTGAACACTGAAGCTTTCTTT. The complete variable domain, with remaining parts taken from reference TRBV25-1 and TRBJ1-1, reads EADIYQTPRYLVIGTGKKITLECSQTMGHDKMYWYQQDPGMELHLIHYSYGVNSTEKGDLSSESTVSRIRTEHFPLTLESARPSHTSQYLCASSDPTGVNTEAFFGQGTRLTVV.

This clonotype was detected many times. The CDR3 nucleotides read TGTGCCAGCAGTTACGGACGGAAACTGAACACTGAAGCTTTCTTT. As protein: CASSYGRKLNTEAFF. J is TRBJ1-1 and V is TRBV27; D gene uncertain. V lost 4 bases to trimming and J lost 0 bases, with 12 bases between them. CDR1 is MNHEY and CDR2 is SMNVEV in the germline V gene (reference sequence). There are 15 residues in the CDR3.